This is a list of T cell receptor beta chains from one sample in a study of OX40 agonist ivuxolimab in advanced cancers. Clones were sequenced by immunoSEQ multiplex PCR, and TCRdb holds only the in-frame ones, with some missing. The sample holds approximately 52,000 clones, roughly 85% seen once. The material was CD4+ or CD8+ T cells sorted from blood, obtained in a trial of the OX40 agonist ivuxolimab. Receptors originate from an adult with an advanced solid tumor such as melanoma, head and neck, liver or kidney cancer. Both conserved end residues are part of each CDR3. The order of the fields is D gene, V gene, J gene, CDR3 DNA, CDR3 protein. D genes are given only for firm matches.

d_call: TRBD1
v_call: TRBV2
j_call: TRBJ2-4
cdr3_nt: TGTGCCAGCAGAGACAGGGGTGGCAAAAACATTCAGTACTTC
cdr3_aa: CASRDRGGKNIQYF

d_call: -
v_call: TRBV13
j_call: TRBJ1-5
cdr3_nt: TGTGCCAGCAGCCTTGGGATTTCCAATCAGCCCCAGCATTTT
cdr3_aa: CASSLGISNQPQHF

d_call: -
v_call: TRBV5-5
j_call: TRBJ1-5
cdr3_nt: TGTGCCAGCAGTTCCGGCCCTACTGAGCCGCCCCAGCATTTT
cdr3_aa: CASSSGPTEPPQHF

d_call: -
v_call: TRBV5-4
j_call: TRBJ1-3
cdr3_nt: TGTGCCAGCAGCTTGGGACGCCCAAACGCTGGAAACACCATATATTTT
cdr3_aa: CASSLGRPNAGNTIYF

d_call: -
v_call: TRBV28
j_call: TRBJ2-1
cdr3_nt: TGTGCCAGCAGTGGGGGACCATCAAGGGGCTACAATGAGCAGTTCTTC
cdr3_aa: CASSGGPSRGYNEQFF

d_call: TRBD2
v_call: TRBV30
j_call: TRBJ2-3
cdr3_nt: TGTGCCTGGAGCCCCAGGGTGGCGGGAGGAACAGATACGCAGTATTTT
cdr3_aa: CAWSPRVAGGTDTQYF

d_call: TRBD1
v_call: TRBV2
j_call: TRBJ1-2
cdr3_nt: TGTGCCAGCAGCGGACAGGGGGTCGATGGCTACACCTTC
cdr3_aa: CASSGQGVDGYTF

d_call: TRBD1
v_call: TRBV28
j_call: TRBJ1-5
cdr3_nt: TGTGCCAGCCTAGAAGGGGGCGGCAATCAGCCCCAGCATTTT
cdr3_aa: CASLEGGGNQPQHF

d_call: TRBD2
v_call: TRBV5-1
j_call: TRBJ2-7
cdr3_nt: TGCGCCAGCAGCTTGGGGACTAGCGGGGTTTACGAGCAGTACTTC
cdr3_aa: CASSLGTSGVYEQYF

d_call: -
v_call: TRBV11-3
j_call: TRBJ2-7
cdr3_nt: TGTGCCAGCAGCCTGGGACACAACTACGAGCAGTACTTC
cdr3_aa: CASSLGHNYEQYF

d_call: -
v_call: TRBV19
j_call: TRBJ1-1
cdr3_nt: TGTGCCAGTAGTATTTTGAGTGGGGGTGAAGCTTTCTTT
cdr3_aa: CASSILSGGEAFF